Below, 25 T cell receptor beta chains from the same sample are listed, as sequenced in a study of blood T cell repertoires in COVID-19. Using immunoSEQ multiplex PCR, the repertoire was profiled, and TCRdb retains in-frame clones only, with some absent. The table lists around 140,000 clones, approximately 88% of them singletons. Specimen: peripheral blood. Source of these receptors: a human donor in a cohort sampled during active COVID-19.

V is TRBV14 and J is TRBJ2-6; the D gene is possibly TRBD2 (8 bases). This CDR3 is 17 amino acids long. The V gene's germline CDR1 is SGHDN and CDR2 FVKESK. V was pared by 3 bases and J by 8 bases, with 20 bases between. The chain's CDR3 is CASSQPGLGGSSNVLTF. The CDR3 region has the DNA TGTGCCAGCAGCCAGCCGGGACTAGGGGGCTCGTCCAACGTCCTGACTTTC.

This clone was recorded once. This chain links TRBV11-2 with TRBJ2-5; D perhaps matches TRBD1 (6 bases). The germline V gene encodes CDR1 SGHAT and CDR2 FQNNGV. With 5 bases removed from V and 1 base from J, the gap between germline ends came to 8 bases. The CDR3 consists of 13 residues. The CDR3 nucleotides are TGTGCCAGCAGCCCAGGGGTCCAAGAGACCCAGTACTTC. This sequence encodes CASSPGVQETQYF.

The gene calls are TRBV5-1 and TRBJ1-4; the match to TRBD1 covers 10 bases. The germline gives CDR1 SGHRS, CDR2 YFSETQ. The CDR3 has 15 amino acids. V shed 4 bases and J 7 bases; nucleotides not matched to a gene: 7. Written as DNA, the CDR3 is TGCGCCAGCAGCCCGGACAGGGGGAGGGTTGAAAAACTGTTTTTT. It specifies CASSPDRGRVEKLFF.

The chain uses TRBV6-5 and TRBJ2-7; TRBD1 agrees at 9 bases. Germline V lookup: CDR1 MNHEY, CDR2 SVGAGI. The CDR3 totals 14 residues. Germline trimming cut 7 bases from V and 3 bases from J; bases unmatched to any gene: 7. The CDR3 bases are TGTGCCAGCAACCGGGACAGGGTCATCTACGAGCAGTACTTC. It yields the protein CASNRDRVIYEQYF.

This clone was observed a single time. The chain is built from TRBV6-5 and TRBJ1-1; TRBD1 might be the D (5 bases). This CDR3 is built from 14 residues. V lost 6 bases to trimming and J lost 6 bases, with 17 bases between them. The V gene's germline CDR1 is MNHEY and CDR2 SVGAGI. This chain's CDR3 is CASSINPTVAEAFF. The CDR3 nucleotides are TGTGCCAGCAGCATCAACCCGACAGTGGCTGAAGCTTTCTTT.

The chain uses TRBV4-2 and TRBJ2-2; 7 bases fit TRBD1. With V trimmed by 4 bases and J by 4 bases, 3 bases remained unmatched. The length of the CDR3 is 14 residues. In germline, CDR1 is LGHNA, CDR2 YNFKEQ. CDR3 loop: CASSLGQATGELFF. CDR3 coding DNA: TGTGCCAGCAGCCTCGGACAGGCCACCGGGGAGCTGTTTTTT.

This clone was seen once. The gene calls are TRBV18 and TRBJ2-4; D not resolved. Germline V gene data show CDR1 as KGHSH and CDR2 as LQKENI. The length of the CDR3 is 13 residues. V lost 3 bases and J lost 4, with 7 bases in between. The CDR3 region has the DNA TGTGCCAGCTCACCCGACGGGAAAAACATTCAGTACTTC. It specifies CASSPDGKNIQYF.

The DNA for the CDR3 is TGTGCCTGGAGTGTTTGGGACAGGGCCACCGGGGAGCTGTTTTTT. Protein: CAWSVWDRATGELFF. This rearrangement joins TRBV30 to TRBJ2-2, with 9 bases identical to TRBD1. This CDR3 is built from 15 residues. V lost 0 bases and J lost 4; bases outside the gene matches: 3. Germline CDR1 is GTSNPN and CDR2 is SVGIG (reference sequence).

CDR3 loop: CASSRTGRDTEAFF. Here the CDR3 DNA reads TGTGCCAGCAGCCGGACAGGTCGGGACACTGAAGCTTTCTTT. The rearrangement links TRBV7-3 to TRBJ1-1; 7 bases fit TRBD1. This CDR3 comprises 14 residues. Germline V lookup: CDR1 SGHTA, CDR2 FQGTGA. The J segment lost 3 bases and the V segment lost 5 bases, leaving 6 bases of the junction unmatched.

The chain is built from TRBV18 and TRBJ2-1; 10 bases are a match to TRBD2. V lost 6 bases and J lost 3; bases outside the gene matches: 8. CDR3 length: 16 amino acids. Germline V gene data show CDR1 as KGHSH and CDR2 as LQKENI. The CDR3, as DNA: TGTGCCAGCTCCCCGAGAGTAGCGGGGGGCTACAATGAGCAGTTCTTC. Translating gives CASSPRVAGGYNEQFF.

This clone showed up just once. The rearrangement links TRBV29-1 to TRBJ2-3; 8 bases line up with TRBD1. V gave up 7 bases and J gave up 2 bases; unmatched junction bases: 8. Germline CDR1 reads SQVTM; CDR2 reads ANQGSEA. This CDR3 is 14 amino acids long. The CDR3 here is CSARQGTLTDTQYF. The CDR3 region has the DNA TGCAGCGCCCGACAGGGGACCCTCACAGATACGCAGTATTTT.

This clone appeared once. The chain is built from TRBV18 and TRBJ1-3; D uncertain. Between the trimmed V and J ends, which lost 3 bases and 0 bases, there was a span of 12 bases. The germline V gene encodes CDR1 KGHSH and CDR2 LQKENI. The CDR3 is 16 amino acids. The CDR3 region is CASSPTGTVSGNTIYF. Here the CDR3 DNA reads TGTGCCAGCTCACCGACCGGCACAGTCTCTGGAAACACCATATATTTT.

The sample holds one count of this clone. V and J are TRBV13 and TRBJ1-1, with TRBD1 as a possible D gene (6 bases). Germline-derived CDR1 and CDR2 are PRHDT and FYEKMQ (reference sequence). This CDR3 has 13 amino acids. V lost 2 bases, J lost 6 bases, and 10 bases lay in between. The CDR3, as DNA: TGTGCCAGCAGCTTACGGGGGGCGCCTGAAGCTTTCTTT. As protein: CASSLRGAPEAFF.

This clone turned up a few times. The J gene is TRBJ2-6, the V gene TRBV5-5; maybe TRBD1 (6 bases). Germline V gene sequence: CDR1 SGHKS, CDR2 YYEKEE (reference sequence). The CDR3 contains 16 residues. Trimming stripped 3 bases from V and 3 bases from J, with 13 bases between. The CDR3 loop reads CASSSSTGGGANVLTF. The DNA for the CDR3 is TGTGCCAGCAGCTCCTCGACAGGCGGTGGGGCCAACGTCCTGACTTTC.

This chain joins TRBV2 and TRBJ2-7; TRBD2 is a possible D gene (5 bases). Per germline, CDR1 SNHLY and CDR2 FYNNEI. This CDR3 has 11 residues. Trimming removed 6 bases from V and 4 bases from J, with 7 bases in between. The CDR3 is CASRGAYEQYF. The DNA for the CDR3 is TGTGCCAGCAGGGGAGCTTACGAGCAGTACTTC.

The gene calls are TRBV7-2 and TRBJ1-1; possible D gene TRBD1, 5 bases. Germline CDR1 and CDR2: SGHTA and FQGNSA. V was shortened by 5 bases and J by 2 bases, with 15 bases between the two germline ends. The CDR3 spans 15 residues. The DNA of the CDR3 is TGTGCCAGCAGCCTACGGACACAAACAAACACTGAAGCTTTCTTT. It specifies CASSLRTQTNTEAFF.

The chain is built from TRBV2 and TRBJ2-5, with 8 nucleotides matching TRBD2. CDR1 is SNHLY, CDR2 FYNNEI, per germline. The CDR3 spans 13 residues. J lost 5 bases, V lost 8 bases, and 7 bases had no gene match. The CDR3 nucleotides are TGTGCCAGCGGTGCCAGCGGGGGCGAGACCCAGTACTTC. Its protein product is CASGASGGETQYF. Variable domain in full (rest from reference TRBV2 and TRBJ2-5): EPEVTQTPSHQVTQMGQEVILRCVPISNHLYFYWYRQILGQKVEFLVSFYNNEISEKSEIFDDQFSVERPDGSNFTLKIRSTKLEDSAMYFCASGASGGETQYFGPGTRLLVL.

The V call is TRBV7-8, the J call TRBJ1-3, with 7 positions matching TRBD1. Germline V gives CDR1 SGHVS, CDR2 FQNEAQ. V trimming: 5 bases; J trimming: 0 bases; junction bases outside the gene matches: 10. CDR3 length: 17 residues. CDR3 bases: TGTGCCAGCAGCCCTCGACAGGGTCCGGGCTCTGGAAACACCATATATTTT. Its protein is CASSPRQGPGSGNTIYF.

The V and J genes are TRBV3-1 (or the pseudogene TRBV3-2) and TRBJ1-6, with unresolved D. The CDR3 runs to 14 residues. Germline assignment: CDR1 LGHDT and CDR2 YNNKEL (reference sequence). Between the trimmed V and J ends, which lost 4 bases and 5 bases, there was a span of 9 bases. CDR3 nucleotides: TGTGCCAGCAGCCCACAGTCGGATAATTCACCCCTCCACTTT. This translates into CASSPQSDNSPLHF.

The chain links TRBV7-3 to TRBJ2-5, with TRBD1 matching 9 bases. Germline CDR1 and CDR2: SGHTA and FQGTGA. The CDR3 covers 15 residues. V dropped 5 bases and J dropped 5; count of bases not matched to a gene: 9. CDR3 loop: CASSRGTGGGETQYF. Written as DNA, the CDR3 is TGTGCCAGCAGCAGAGGAACAGGGGGCGGTGAGACCCAGTACTTC.

J is TRBJ2-3 and V is TRBV19; 9 nucleotides line up with TRBD2. The CDR3 is 16 residues long. CDR1 and CDR2 from the germline V gene are LNHDA and SQIVND (reference sequence). J was trimmed by 5 bases and V by 5 bases; bases with no gene match: 11. The CDR3 is CASSHFLAGGRDTQYF. DNA of the CDR3: TGTGCCAGTAGTCACTTCTTGGCGGGGGGGCGAGATACGCAGTATTTT.

This chain connects TRBV7-2 to TRBJ1-1; 10 nucleotides align to TRBD1. Germline-derived CDR1 and CDR2 are SGHTA and FQGNSA. Trimming removed 3 bases from V and 5 bases from J; junction bases left unmatched: 12. CDR3 length equals 17 residues. The CDR3 is CASSFWDRGILATEAFF. CDR3 coding DNA: TGTGCCAGCAGCTTTTGGGACAGGGGCATCTTGGCGACTGAAGCTTTCTTT. Full variable domain (rest looked up from reference TRBV7-2 and TRBJ1-1): GAGVSQSPSNKVTEKGKDVELRCDPISGHTALYWYRQSLGQGLEFLIYFQGNSAPDKSGLPSDRFSAERTGGSVSTLTIQRTQQEDSAVYLCASSFWDRGILATEAFFGQGTRLTVV.

The chain is built from TRBV4-1 and TRBJ1-1; no clear D gene. V dropped 1 base and J dropped 4 bases, with 16 bases sitting between them. The CDR3 runs to 16 residues. Germline V CDR1 and CDR2: MGHRA, YSYEKL. The CDR3 nucleotides are TGCGCCAGCAGCCAAGCAGTAGGCTTACTATCCACTGAAGCTTTCTTT. This sequence encodes CASSQAVGLLSTEAFF.

The rearrangement uses TRBV7-8 and TRBJ1-5; TRBD1 aligns across 9 bases. The J segment lost 2 bases and the V segment lost 1 base, leaving 6 bases of the junction unmatched. The CDR3 contains 17 residues. The V gene's germline CDR1 is SGHVS and CDR2 FQNEAQ. The CDR3 spells CASSLEGQGYGNQPQHF. CDR3 sequence (DNA): TGTGCCAGCAGCTTAGAGGGACAGGGATACGGCAATCAGCCCCAGCATTTT.

The V gene is TRBV3-1 (or the pseudogene TRBV3-2), the J gene TRBJ2-1; no clear D. The germline CDR1 and CDR2 sequences are LGHDT and YNNKEL (reference sequence). Between the trimmed V and J ends, which lost 0 bases and 0 bases, there was a span of 6 bases. CDR3 length: 15 residues. The CDR3 loop is CASSQDVSSYNEQFF. The CDR3, as DNA: TGTGCCAGCAGCCAAGATGTCAGCTCCTACAATGAGCAGTTCTTC.